This is a list of T cell receptor beta chains from one sample in a study of CDR3 diversity in severe acne. TCRdb recomputed calls from the PCR reads with MiXCR, one row per CDR3 protein. The data contain 100,000 or so distinct CDR3 sequences, roughly half of them singletons. The material sequenced was blood. The origin of the receptors is a male donor with acne. Each CDR3 is given with its conserved first and last residue. A D gene is named only where the DNA matches it firmly.

NA TRBJ1-1 TRBV14 CASSQDLESTEAFF
NA TRBJ2-3 TRBV5-1 CASSSTGISTDTQYF
TRBD1 TRBJ1-1 TRBV24-1 CATSPTGLTEAFF
NA TRBJ2-1 TRBV20-1 CSASAGRINEQFF
TRBD2 TRBJ2-7 TRBV7-2 CASSAGTSGRSYEQYF
NA TRBJ2-5 TRBV2 CASREEASLQETQYF
TRBD1 TRBJ2-5 TRBV7-6 CASSSMGQGETQYF
NA TRBJ2-1 TRBV3-2 CASSQEGLAGDDEQFF
NA TRBJ2-7 TRBV9 CASSVGPGNSYEQYF
NA TRBJ2-7 TRBV11-2 CASSYGGDYEQYF
NA TRBJ1-1 TRBV9 CASSVVSLGEAFF
TRBD1 TRBJ1-5 TRBV7-8 CASSSDRGPRQPQHF
TRBD2 TRBJ2-5 TRBV20-1 CSARREHQETQYF
TRBD2 TRBJ2-7 TRBV7-6 CASSLSAGGGDEQYF
NA TRBJ2-2 TRBV11-3 CASSPGPGGELFF
NA TRBJ1-5 TRBV18 CASSPRDSLPQPQHF
NA TRBJ2-3 TRBV29-1 CSVVIRGTPDTQYF
NA TRBJ2-2 TRBV29-1 CSVDGPGTGELFF
TRBD2 TRBJ2-1 TRBV10-3 CAIDPSGDYNEQFF
TRBD1 TRBJ1-1 TRBV12-5 CASGGQGKAFF
NA TRBJ1-3 TRBV5-4 CASSSPGLLTGNTIYF
TRBD1 TRBJ2-5 TRBV5-6 CASSLAARGRWETQYF
NA TRBJ2-3 TRBV7-2 CASSSLGRTDTQYF
TRBD2 TRBJ2-7 TRBV6-1 CASSEAQGLAGAFYEQYF
NA TRBJ2-5 TRBV7-2 CASSLVTGRGETQYF
NA TRBJ1-4 TRBV15 CATSRGAVTTNEKLFF
NA TRBJ2-2 TRBV19 CASSIRLRTSNTGELLF
NA TRBJ2-2 TRBV3-1 CASSQVDGELFF
NA TRBJ2-2 TRBV5-6 CASTFRRYTGELFF
NA TRBJ2-2 TRBV18 CASSQTRYTGELFF
NA TRBJ2-7 TRBV20-1 CSAGAGGAGNEQYF
TRBD1 TRBJ2-7 TRBV4-2 CASSQGRQGNTYEQYF
NA TRBJ1-4 TRBV6-6 CASSYLQGSNEKLFF
TRBD2 TRBJ2-1 TRBV5-4 CASSPGLAARSDNEQFF
NA TRBJ2-7 TRBV7-6 CASSLEAGSYEQYF
TRBD2 TRBJ2-1 TRBV5-5 CASEIETSGNNEQFF
NA TRBJ2-1 TRBV25-1 CARGTYNEQFF
TRBD2 TRBJ2-5 TRBV6-4 CASSGPGLAGAQETQYF
NA TRBJ1-3 TRBV10-3 CAISLDRSGNTIYF
NA TRBJ1-6 TRBV9 CASSHEGGRGSPLHF
TRBD1 TRBJ2-1 TRBV19 CASRYGTGVYNEQFF
NA TRBJ1-1 TRBV5-6 CASSLIGAAMNTEAFF
NA TRBJ1-5 TRBV12-3/TRBV12-4 CASTPGNQPQHF
NA TRBJ1-4 TRBV9 CASSVGGRPEKLFF
NA TRBJ2-3 TRBV7-6 CASSHGLLDTQYF
NA TRBJ2-5 TRBV11-2 CASSSSNQGETQYF
TRBD2 TRBJ2-3 TRBV20-1 CSARVLAGADTQYF
NA TRBJ2-7 TRBV20-1 CSARGLSYEQYF
NA TRBJ2-2 TRBV7-9 CASSFWRGRNTGELFF
NA TRBJ1-1 TRBV2 CASREWVNTEAFF
TRBD1 TRBJ1-5 TRBV19 CASSFRGNQPQHF
NA TRBJ1-2 TRBV29-1 CSVEDQGWNGYTF